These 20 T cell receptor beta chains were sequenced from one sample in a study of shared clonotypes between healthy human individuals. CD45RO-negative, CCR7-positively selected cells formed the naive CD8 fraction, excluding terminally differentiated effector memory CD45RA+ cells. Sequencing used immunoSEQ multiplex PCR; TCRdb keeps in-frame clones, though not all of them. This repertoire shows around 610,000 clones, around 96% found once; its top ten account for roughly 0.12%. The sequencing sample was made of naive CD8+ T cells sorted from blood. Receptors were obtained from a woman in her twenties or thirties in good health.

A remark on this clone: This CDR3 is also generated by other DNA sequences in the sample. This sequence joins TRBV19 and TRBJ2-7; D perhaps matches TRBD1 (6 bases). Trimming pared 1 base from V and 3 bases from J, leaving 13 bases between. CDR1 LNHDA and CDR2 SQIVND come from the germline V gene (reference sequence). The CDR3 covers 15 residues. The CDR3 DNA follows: TGTGCCAGTAGTATAGGGCAGGGGCCGTTCTACGAGCAGTACTTC. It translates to CASSIGQGPFYEQYF.

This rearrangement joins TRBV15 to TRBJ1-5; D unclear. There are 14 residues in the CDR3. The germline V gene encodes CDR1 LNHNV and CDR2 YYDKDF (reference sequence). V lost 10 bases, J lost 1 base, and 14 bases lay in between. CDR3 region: CAISLRQSNQPQHF. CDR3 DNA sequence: TGTGCCATTAGTTTACGTCAAAGCAATCAGCCCCAGCATTTT.

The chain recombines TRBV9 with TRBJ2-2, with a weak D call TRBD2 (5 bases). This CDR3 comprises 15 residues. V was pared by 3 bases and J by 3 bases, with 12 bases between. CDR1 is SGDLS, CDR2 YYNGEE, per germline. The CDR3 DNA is TGTGCCAGCAGCGAGGAGCCCGGGGACACCGGGGAGCTGTTTTTT. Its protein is CASSEEPGDTGELFF. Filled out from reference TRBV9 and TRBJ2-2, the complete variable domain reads DSGVTQTPKHLITATGQRVTLRCSPRSGDLSVYWYQQSLDQGLQFLIQYYNGEERAKGNILERFSAQQFPDLHSELNLSSLELGDSALYFCASSEEPGDTGELFFGEGSRLTVL.

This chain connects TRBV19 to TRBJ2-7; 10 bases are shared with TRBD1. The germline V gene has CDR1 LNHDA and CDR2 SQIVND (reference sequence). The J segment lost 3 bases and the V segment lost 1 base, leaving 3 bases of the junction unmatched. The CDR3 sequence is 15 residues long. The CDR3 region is CASSIGQGALYEQYF. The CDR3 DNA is TGTGCCAGTAGTATAGGACAGGGGGCCCTCTACGAGCAGTACTTC. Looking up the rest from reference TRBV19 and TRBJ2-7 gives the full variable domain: DGGITQSPKYLFRKEGQNVTLSCEQNLNHDAMYWYRQDPGQGLRLIYYSQIVNDFQKGDIAEGYSVSREKKESFPLTVTSAQKNPTAFYLCASSIGQGALYEQYFGPGTRLTVT.

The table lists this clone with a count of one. The CDR3 reads CASSVGTGGSYEQYF. The CDR3 coding sequence is TGTGCCAGCAGCGTAGGGACAGGGGGCTCCTACGAGCAGTACTTC. The V and J genes are TRBV9 and TRBJ2-7; 10 bases are shared with TRBD1. The germline CDR1 and CDR2 sequences are SGDLS and YYNGEE. V trimming: 0 bases; J trimming: 0 bases; junction bases outside the gene matches: 0. The CDR3 extends over 15 amino acids.

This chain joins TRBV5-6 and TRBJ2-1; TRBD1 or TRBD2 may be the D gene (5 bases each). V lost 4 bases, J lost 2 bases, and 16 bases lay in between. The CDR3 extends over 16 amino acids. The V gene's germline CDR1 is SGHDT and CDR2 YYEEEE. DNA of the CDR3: TGTGCCAGCAGCCTGGGGCCGGGAACCACCTACAATGAGCAGTTCTTC. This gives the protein CASSLGPGTTYNEQFF.

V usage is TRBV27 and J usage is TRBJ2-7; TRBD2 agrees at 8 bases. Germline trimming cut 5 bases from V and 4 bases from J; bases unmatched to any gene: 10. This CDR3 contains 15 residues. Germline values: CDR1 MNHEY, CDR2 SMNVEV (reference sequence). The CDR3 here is CASSVRAGGWYEQYF. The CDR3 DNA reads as TGTGCCAGCAGTGTGCGGGCGGGAGGATGGTACGAGCAGTACTTC.

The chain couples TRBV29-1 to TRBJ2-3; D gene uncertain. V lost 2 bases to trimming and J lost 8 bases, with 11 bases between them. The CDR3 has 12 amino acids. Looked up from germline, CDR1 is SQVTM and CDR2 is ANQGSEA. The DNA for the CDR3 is TGCAGCGTTGAACCCCGCGTGGGTACGCAGTATTTT. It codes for CSVEPRVGTQYF.

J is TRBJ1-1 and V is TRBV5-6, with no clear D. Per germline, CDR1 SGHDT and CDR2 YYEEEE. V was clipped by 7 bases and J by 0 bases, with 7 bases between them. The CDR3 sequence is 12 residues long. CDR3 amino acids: CASGTMNTEAFF. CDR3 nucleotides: TGTGCCAGCGGAACGATGAACACTGAAGCTTTCTTT.

The CDR3 reads CASSLVSSGANVLTF. The DNA of the CDR3 is TGTGCCAGCAGCTTGGTTTCCTCTGGGGCCAACGTCCTGACTTTC. This chain connects TRBV5-6 to TRBJ2-6; D is undetermined. Trimming stripped 0 bases from V and 0 bases from J, with 4 bases between. Germline CDR1 and CDR2: SGHDT and YYEEEE. The CDR3 extends over 15 amino acids.

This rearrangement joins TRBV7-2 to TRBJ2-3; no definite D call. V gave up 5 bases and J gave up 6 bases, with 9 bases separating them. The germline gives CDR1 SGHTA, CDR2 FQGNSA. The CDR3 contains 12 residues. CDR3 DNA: TGTGCCAGCAGCCGCACGGTTGATACGCAGTATTTT. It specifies CASSRTVDTQYF.

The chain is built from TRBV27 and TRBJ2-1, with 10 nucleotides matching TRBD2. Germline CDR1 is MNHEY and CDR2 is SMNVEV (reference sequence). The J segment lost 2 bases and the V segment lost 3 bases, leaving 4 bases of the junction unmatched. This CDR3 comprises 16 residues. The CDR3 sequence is CASSFSSGGAYNEQFF. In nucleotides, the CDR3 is TGTGCCAGCAGTTTTTCTAGCGGGGGTGCCTACAATGAGCAGTTCTTC.

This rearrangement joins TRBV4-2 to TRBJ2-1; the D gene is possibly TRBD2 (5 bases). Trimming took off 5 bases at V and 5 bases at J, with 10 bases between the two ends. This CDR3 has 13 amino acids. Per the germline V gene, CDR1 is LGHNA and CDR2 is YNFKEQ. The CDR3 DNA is TGTGCCAGCAGCTCGGACTTAAACAATGAGCAGTTCTTC. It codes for CASSSDLNNEQFF.

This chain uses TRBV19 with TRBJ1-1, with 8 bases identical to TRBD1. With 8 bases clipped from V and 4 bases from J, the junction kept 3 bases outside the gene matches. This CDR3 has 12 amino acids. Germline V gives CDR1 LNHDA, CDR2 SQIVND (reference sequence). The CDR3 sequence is CASRTGLTEAFF. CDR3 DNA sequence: TGTGCCAGTCGGACAGGGCTCACTGAAGCTTTCTTT.

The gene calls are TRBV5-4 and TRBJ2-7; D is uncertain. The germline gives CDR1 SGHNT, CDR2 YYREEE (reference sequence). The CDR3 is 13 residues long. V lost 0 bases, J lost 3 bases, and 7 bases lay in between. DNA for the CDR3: TGTGCCAGCAGCTTGGACGAGATCTACGAGCAGTACTTC. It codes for CASSLDEIYEQYF.

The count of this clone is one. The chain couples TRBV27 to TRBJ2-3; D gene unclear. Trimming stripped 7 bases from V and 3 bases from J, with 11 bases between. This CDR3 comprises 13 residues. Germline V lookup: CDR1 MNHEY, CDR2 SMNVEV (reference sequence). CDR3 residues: CASKRSRTDTQYF. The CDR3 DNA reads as TGTGCCAGCAAGAGGAGTCGAACAGATACGCAGTATTTT.

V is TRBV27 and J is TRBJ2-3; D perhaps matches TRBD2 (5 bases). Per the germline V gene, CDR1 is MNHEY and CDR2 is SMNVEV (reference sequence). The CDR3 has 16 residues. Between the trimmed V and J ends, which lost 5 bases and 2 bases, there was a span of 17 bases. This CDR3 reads CASSKVRGLYTDTQYF. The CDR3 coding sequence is TGTGCCAGCAGTAAAGTCCGAGGACTCTACACAGATACGCAGTATTTT.

Here the CDR3 reads CASSPQDYGYTF. For the CDR3, the DNA is TGTGCCAGCTCTCCTCAGGACTATGGCTACACCTTC. V gene TRBV6-5 combines with J gene TRBJ1-2; no clear D. The CDR3 spans 12 residues. Trimming took off 8 bases at V and 3 bases at J, with 10 bases between the two ends. Germline V lookup: CDR1 MNHEY, CDR2 SVGAGI.

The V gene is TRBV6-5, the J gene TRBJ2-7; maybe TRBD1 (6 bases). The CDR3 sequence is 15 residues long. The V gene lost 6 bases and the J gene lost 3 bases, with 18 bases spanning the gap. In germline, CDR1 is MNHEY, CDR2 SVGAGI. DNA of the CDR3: TGTGCCAGCAGCCCACAGGGAGACCCTATCTACGAGCAGTACTTC. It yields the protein CASSPQGDPIYEQYF.

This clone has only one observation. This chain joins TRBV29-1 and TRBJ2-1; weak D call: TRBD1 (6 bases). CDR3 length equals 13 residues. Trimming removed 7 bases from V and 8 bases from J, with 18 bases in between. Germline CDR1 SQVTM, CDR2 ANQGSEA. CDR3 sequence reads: CSGYRVTIDEQFF. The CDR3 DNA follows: TGCAGCGGGTACAGGGTTACCATCGATGAGCAGTTCTTC.